This TCR beta chain was recorded in a study of CD8+ T cells in alopecia areata. Once RNA had been extracted, it was reverse transcribed into cDNA to act as the sequencing template. Method: immunoSEQ multiplex PCR; TCRdb's copy keeps in-frame clones and lacks some. The sample has 9,500 to 15,000 clones; about 53% are singletons. As part of sample collection, lesional scalp punch biopsies and peripheral blood were taken from alopecia areata patients. There are a few counts of this clone. CDR3 length: 14 amino acids. The sample consisted of skin. The chain uses TRBV21-1 and TRBJ2-1; no DNA check was done on the table's D call, TRBD2. TRBV21-1 is a pseudogene segment. This TCR was recovered from a human donor with alopecia areata. The CDR3 nucleotides read TGTGCCAGCAGTAGGCGGCTCCGCTACAATGAGCAGTTCTTC. It codes for CASSRRLRYNEQFF.